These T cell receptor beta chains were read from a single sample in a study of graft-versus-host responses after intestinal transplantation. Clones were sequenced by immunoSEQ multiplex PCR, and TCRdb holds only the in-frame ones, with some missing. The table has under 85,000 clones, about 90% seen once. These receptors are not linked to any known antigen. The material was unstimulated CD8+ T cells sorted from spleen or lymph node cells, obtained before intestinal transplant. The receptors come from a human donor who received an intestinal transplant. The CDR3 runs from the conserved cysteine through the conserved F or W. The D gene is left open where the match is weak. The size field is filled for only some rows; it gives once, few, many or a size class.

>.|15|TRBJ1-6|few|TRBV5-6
CASSLGPGENSPLHF
TGTGCCAGCAGCTTGGGGCCGGGGGAGAATTCACCCCTCCACTTT
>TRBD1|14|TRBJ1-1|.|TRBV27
CASSAGGPFVGAFF
TGTGCCAGCAGTGCAGGGGGCCCCTTTGTTGGAGCTTTCTTT
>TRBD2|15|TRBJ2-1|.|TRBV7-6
CASSLVLARGDEQFF
TGTGCCAGCAGCTTAGTACTAGCTCGGGGGGATGAGCAGTTCTTC
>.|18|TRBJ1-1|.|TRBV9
CASSAEGGTPSRDTEAFF
TGTGCCAGCAGCGCCGAGGGGGGGACGCCCTCCCGCGACACTGAAGCTTTCTTT
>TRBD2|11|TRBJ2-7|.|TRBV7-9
CASSPGGEQYF
TGTGCCAGCAGCCCCGGGGGGGAGCAGTACTTC
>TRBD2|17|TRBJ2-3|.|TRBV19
CASSTPRLAGGYDTQYF
TGTGCCAGTAGTACCCCACGACTAGCGGGGGGCTATGATACGCAGTATTTT
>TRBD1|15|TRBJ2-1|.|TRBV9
CASSPGDRGIDEQFF
TGTGCCAGCAGCCCGGGGGACAGGGGGATCGATGAGCAGTTCTTC
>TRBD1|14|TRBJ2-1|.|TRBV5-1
CASSLGQGPNEQFF
TGCGCCAGCAGCTTGGGACAGGGTCCCAATGAGCAGTTCTTC
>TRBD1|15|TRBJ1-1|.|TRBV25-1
CASSDQGALYVEAFF
TGTGCCAGCAGTGACCAGGGGGCGCTATACGTTGAAGCTTTCTTT
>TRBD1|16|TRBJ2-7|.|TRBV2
CASSEAGQGAYNEQYF
TGTGCCAGCAGTGAAGCGGGTCAGGGGGCATACAACGAGCAGTACTTC
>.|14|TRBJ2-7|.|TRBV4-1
CASSQDRDSYEQYF
TGCGCCAGCAGCCAAGACAGGGACTCCTACGAGCAGTACTTC
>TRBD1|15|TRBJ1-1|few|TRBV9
CASSVAGGSVAEAFF
TGTGCCAGCAGCGTAGCAGGGGGAAGTGTCGCTGAAGCTTTCTTT
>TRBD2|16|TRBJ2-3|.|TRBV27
CASSPTPAGFTDTQYF
TGTGCCAGCAGTCCCACTCCAGCGGGGTTCACAGATACGCAGTATTTT
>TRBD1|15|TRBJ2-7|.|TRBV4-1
CASSPSAGGTYEQYF
TGCGCCAGCAGCCCCTCGGCAGGGGGAACCTACGAGCAGTACTTC
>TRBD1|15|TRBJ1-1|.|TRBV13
CASSGAGQGNTEAFF
TGTGCCAGCAGCGGGGCGGGACAGGGGAACACTGAAGCTTTCTTT
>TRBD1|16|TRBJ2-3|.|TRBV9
CASSVEGRGRSDTQYF
TGTGCCAGCAGCGTAGAAGGCAGGGGGCGCTCAGATACGCAGTATTTT
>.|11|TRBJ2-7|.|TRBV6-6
CASSRGLEQYF
TGTGCCAGCAGCCGCGGACTGGAGCAGTACTTC
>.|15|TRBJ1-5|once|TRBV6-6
CASSWTVGGIQPQHF
TGTGCCAGCAGCTGGACCGTGGGAGGGATCCAGCCCCAGCATTTT
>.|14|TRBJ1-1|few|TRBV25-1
CASSSVQTNTEAFF
TGTGCCAGCAGTTCCGTACAGACGAACACTGAAGCTTTCTTT
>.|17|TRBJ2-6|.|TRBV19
CASTYPGESGGANVLTF
TGTGCCAGTACCTACCCCGGGGAATCCGGTGGGGCCAACGTCCTGACTTTC
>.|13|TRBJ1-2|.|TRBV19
CASSFSPHYGYTF
TGTGCCAGTAGTTTTAGCCCCCACTATGGCTACACCTTC
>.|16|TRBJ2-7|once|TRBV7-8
CASSEWDTPRYYEQYF
TGTGCCAGCAGCGAATGGGACACCCCTCGCTACTACGAGCAGTACTTC